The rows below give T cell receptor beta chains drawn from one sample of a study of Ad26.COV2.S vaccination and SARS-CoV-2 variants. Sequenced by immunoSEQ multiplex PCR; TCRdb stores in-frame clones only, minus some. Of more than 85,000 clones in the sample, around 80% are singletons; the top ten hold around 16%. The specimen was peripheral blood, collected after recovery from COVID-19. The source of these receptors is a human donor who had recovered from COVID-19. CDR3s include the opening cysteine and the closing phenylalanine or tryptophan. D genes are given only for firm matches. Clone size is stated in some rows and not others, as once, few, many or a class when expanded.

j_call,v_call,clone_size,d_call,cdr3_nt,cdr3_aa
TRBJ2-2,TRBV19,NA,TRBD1,TGTGCCACCAGGGACAGGGGGGGGGCCGGGGAGCTGTTTTTT,CATRDRGGAGELFF
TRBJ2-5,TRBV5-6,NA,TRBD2,TGTGCCAGCAGCCGAAGCCTAGCGGGGTGGGAGACCCAGTACTTC,CASSRSLAGWETQYF
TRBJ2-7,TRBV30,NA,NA,TGTGCCTGGAGTCCCGGGGTTTCCTCCTACGAGCAGTACTTC,CAWSPGVSSYEQYF
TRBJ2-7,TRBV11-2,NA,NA,TGTGCCAGCAGCTCTGAGGGGCAGGGTTATACCTACGAGCAGTACTTC,CASSSEGQGYTYEQYF
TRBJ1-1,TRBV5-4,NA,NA,TGTGCCAGCAGCCTCCAGAGGGGCACTGAAGCTTTCTTT,CASSLQRGTEAFF
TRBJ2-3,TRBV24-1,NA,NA,TGTGCCACCAAAAGAGGGTCAGGGGAAAGTAGCACAGATACGCAGTATTTT,CATKRGSGESSTDTQYF
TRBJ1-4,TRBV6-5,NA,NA,TGTGCCAGCAGTTTCCGTCAGGGCATAGGGGAAAAACTGTTTTTT,CASSFRQGIGEKLFF
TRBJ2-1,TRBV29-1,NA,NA,TGCAGCGTTGGCAAGGACAACTCCTACAATGAGCAGTTCTTC,CSVGKDNSYNEQFF
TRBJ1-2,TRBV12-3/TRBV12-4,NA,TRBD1,TGTGCCAGCAGGACTCGGGACAGGGGGGGCTACACCTTC,CASRTRDRGGYTF
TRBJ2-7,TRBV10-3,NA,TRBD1,TGTGCCATCAGTGAGTTTGACAGGGCCCCCTACGAGCAGTACTTC,CAISEFDRAPYEQYF
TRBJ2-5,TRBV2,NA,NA,TGTGCCAGCATCTCTGGAGGGGAGACCCAGTACTTC,CASISGGETQYF
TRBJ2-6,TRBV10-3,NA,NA,TGTGCCATCAGTCCCAGTGGGATGTCCTCTGGGGCCAACGTCCTGACTTTC,CAISPSGMSSGANVLTF
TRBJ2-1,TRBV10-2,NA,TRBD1,TGCGCCAGCACAATCAGGGGGAACAATGAGCAGTTCTTC,CASTIRGNNEQFF
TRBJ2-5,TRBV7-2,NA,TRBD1,TGTGCCAGCAGCTCCACCGGGACAGGGTACGAGACCCAGTACTTC,CASSSTGTGYETQYF
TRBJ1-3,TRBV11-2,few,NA,TGTGCCAGCAGCTCTGGACTTTCCTCAGACTCTGGAAACACCATATATTTT,CASSSGLSSDSGNTIYF
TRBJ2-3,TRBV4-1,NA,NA,TGCGCCAGCAGCCCTACCGACTTGGGCGGCACAGATACGCAGTATTTT,CASSPTDLGGTDTQYF
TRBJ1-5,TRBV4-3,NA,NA,TGCGCCAGCAGCCATTCTGTCCGGGGGGCGAATCAGCCCCAGCATTTT,CASSHSVRGANQPQHF
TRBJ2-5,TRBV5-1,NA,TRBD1,TGCGCCAGCAGCTTTGACAGGGGAGGAGAGACCCAGTACTTC,CASSFDRGGETQYF
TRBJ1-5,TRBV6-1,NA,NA,TGTGCCAGCAGTGGCCGGGGAAGGGCTTATAGCAATCAGCCCCAGCATTTT,CASSGRGRAYSNQPQHF
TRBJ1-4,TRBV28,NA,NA,TGTGCCAGCAGTTTCCCTCGGAGACATCCTGGCCATGAAAAACTGTTTTTT,CASSFPRRHPGHEKLFF
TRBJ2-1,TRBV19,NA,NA,TGTGCCAGTAGTAGGACCGGGACTCTTAATGAGCAGTTCTTC,CASSRTGTLNEQFF
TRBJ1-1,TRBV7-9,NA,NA,TGTGCCAGCAGCTTAGAAGGTGTGGGTACTGAAGCTTTCTTT,CASSLEGVGTEAFF
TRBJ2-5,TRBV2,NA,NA,TGTGCCAGCGGATACGGAGAGACCCAGTACTTC,CASGYGETQYF